The 16 T cell receptor beta chains below come from one sample, sequenced in a study of T-cell memory formation after mild COVID-19. TCRdb reprocessed the 5' RACE reads via MiXCR and lists one record per CDR3 protein. This sample has just under 150,000 distinct CDR3 sequences; over 6% occur once, and the top ten carry under 2.5%. Material for sequencing was PBMCs or a T cell subset sorted from them (not recorded which). These receptors all come from an adult woman who had mild COVID-19 (a few samples of this study predate the infection). Cell type and time point are not known.

This clonotype was seen a handful of times. The chain carries TRBV24-1 and TRBJ2-1; D possibly matches TRBD1 or TRBD2 (5 bases each). Trimming pared 6 bases from V and 10 bases from J, leaving 18 bases between. The V gene's germline CDR1 is KGHDR and CDR2 SFDVKD. The CDR3 loop spans 14 amino acids. CDR3 amino acids: CATSHPGPRGEQFF. The CDR3 DNA reads as TGTGCCACCAGTCACCCGGGGCCGAGGGGCGAGCAGTTCTTC.

This clonotype was detected only a few times. This chain joins TRBV11-2 and TRBJ2-5, with 7 bases that match TRBD1. J lost 2 bases, V lost 7 bases, and 13 bases had no gene match. CDR1 is SGHAT, CDR2 FQNNGV, per germline. The CDR3 has 16 residues. The DNA of the CDR3 is TGTGCCAGCACCCAAAGGGGGCGGGCCGCTCAAGAGACCCAGTACTTC. Translation gives CASTQRGRAAQETQYF. Filled out from reference TRBV11-2 and TRBJ2-5, the complete variable domain reads EAGVAQSPRYKIIEKRQSVAFWCNPISGHATLYWYQQILGQGPKLLIQFQNNGVVDDSQLPKDRFSAERLKGVDSTLKIQPAKLEDSAVYLCASTQRGRAAQETQYFGPGTRLLVL.

The V and J genes are TRBV30 and TRBJ1-5; D is uncertain. Germline values: CDR1 GTSNPN, CDR2 SVGIG (reference sequence). Trimming cost V 3 bases and J 4 bases, with 7 bases left between them. CDR3 length: 12 amino acids. Here the CDR3 reads CAWRYGNQPQHF. The CDR3, as DNA: TGTGCCTGGAGATACGGGAATCAGCCCCAGCATTTT.

This clonotype was seen ten or more times. The chain couples TRBV7-8 to TRBJ2-5; D is possibly TRBD1 (5 bases). Trimming shortened V by 4 bases and J by 3 bases, and 9 bases separated the two germline ends. CDR1 is SGHVS, CDR2 FQNEAQ, per germline. The length of the CDR3 is 13 residues. CDR3 region: CASSYPREETQYF. In DNA form, the CDR3 reads TGTGCCAGCAGCTATCCCAGGGAAGAGACCCAGTACTTC.

This clonotype was observed at least ten times. The chain employs TRBV5-1 and TRBJ1-5; D uncertain. The CDR3 length is 15 residues. V gave up 4 bases and J gave up 2 bases, with 13 bases separating them. CDR1 and CDR2 from the germline V gene are SGHRS and YFSETQ. CDR3 sequence (DNA): TGCGCCAGCAGCCCGACGGGCGTACGCAATCAGCCCCAGCATTTT. Translating gives CASSPTGVRNQPQHF.

This clonotype turned up a few times. The gene calls are TRBV7-2 and TRBJ2-3; D not resolved. CDR3 length equals 13 residues. Germline V CDR1 and CDR2: SGHTA, FQGNSA. V was pared by 5 bases and J by 0 bases, with 6 bases between. This CDR3 reads CASSRPSTDTQYF. DNA of the CDR3: TGTGCCAGCAGCCGGCCCAGCACAGATACGCAGTATTTT.

This clonotype came up a few times. The chain is built from TRBV18 and TRBJ2-3; D perhaps matches TRBD2 (7 bases). CDR1 KGHSH and CDR2 LQKENI come from the germline V gene. V lost 6 bases and J lost 2, with 15 bases in between. CDR3 length: 15 amino acids. CDR3 amino acids: CASSPMGGATDTQYF. The CDR3 DNA is TGTGCCAGCTCCCCAATGGGGGGGGCCACAGATACGCAGTATTTT.

At least ten counts were recorded for this clonotype. CDR3 nucleotide sequence: TGCGCCAGCAGCCTAGGGACTACCAACGAGCAGTACTTC. Protein sequence: CASSLGTTNEQYF. The rearrangement uses TRBV5-1 and TRBJ2-7; 7 positions match TRBD2. The trim removed 4 bases at V and 5 bases at J, leaving 6 bases unmatched. Germline V CDR1 and CDR2: SGHRS, YFSETQ. The CDR3 extends over 13 amino acids.

The V gene is TRBV24-1, the J gene TRBJ2-2; D ambiguous. The V gene lost 7 bases and the J gene lost 4 bases, with 3 bases spanning the gap. The CDR3 is made up of 11 amino acids. CDR1 is KGHDR and CDR2 is SFDVKD in the germline V gene. CDR3 region: CATRGTGELFF. CDR3 coding DNA: TGTGCCACCAGGGGCACCGGGGAGCTGTTTTTT.

The V call is TRBV9, the J call TRBJ2-2; weak D call: TRBD1 (5 bases). Between the trimmed V and J ends, which lost 0 bases and 4 bases, there was a span of 7 bases. Germline V CDR1 and CDR2: SGDLS, YYNGEE. This CDR3 region has 14 residues. The CDR3, as DNA: TGTGCCAGCAGCGTAGTTCAGGGCACCGGGGAGCTGTTTTTT. It specifies CASSVVQGTGELFF.

This clonotype was picked up many times. The chain uses TRBV5-1 and TRBJ2-5; D might be TRBD1 (5 bases). V was trimmed by 2 bases and J by 3 bases, leaving 11 bases between them. The CDR3 consists of 14 residues. The germline V gene encodes CDR1 SGHRS and CDR2 YFSETQ. CDR3 nucleotide sequence: TGCGCCAGCAGCTTCGACAGAGTGAAAGAGACCCAGTACTTC. Translation gives CASSFDRVKETQYF.

This clonotype was counted a single time. The chain uses TRBV4-2 and TRBJ2-1, with 8 bases lining up with TRBD2. Germline-derived CDR1 and CDR2 are LGHNA and YNFKEQ. The CDR3 totals 16 residues. The trim removed 0 bases at V and 4 bases at J, leaving 5 bases unmatched. CDR3 bases: TGTGCCAGCAGCCAAGATCGGGCTAGCGGGTACAATGAGCAGTTCTTC. It translates to CASSQDRASGYNEQFF.

The V gene is TRBV3-1, the J gene TRBJ2-7; TRBD2 aligns across 7 bases. Germline lookup yields CDR1 LGHDT and CDR2 YNNKEL (reference sequence). The length of the CDR3 is 15 residues. V lost 5 bases, J lost 6 bases, and 13 bases stayed unmatched. The CDR3 protein is CASSYQVQRGTEQYF. The CDR3 bases are TGTGCCAGCAGCTACCAGGTCCAGCGGGGAACCGAGCAGTACTTC.

This clonotype was counted many times. The V and J genes are TRBV7-2 and TRBJ2-4, with 7 bases identical to TRBD2. Germline assignment: CDR1 SGHTA and CDR2 FQGNSA. J lost 7 bases, V lost 5 bases, and 20 bases had no gene match. CDR3 size: 18 residues. The CDR3: CASSPRGLTGGIGNIQYF. The CDR3 DNA follows: TGTGCCAGCAGCCCAAGGGGCTTAACGGGAGGCATCGGGAACATTCAGTACTTC.

This clonotype has a count of ten or more. This chain connects TRBV20-1 to TRBJ2-7, with TRBD1 as a possible D gene (6 bases). Germline V gives CDR1 DFQATT, CDR2 SNEGSKA (reference sequence). The CDR3 has 12 residues. The V gene lost 7 bases and the J gene lost 5 bases, with 15 bases spanning the gap. The CDR3 nucleotides are TGCAGTGAAAGAACAGGGTCCCACGAGCAGTACTTC. The encoded protein is CSERTGSHEQYF.

This clonotype was found many times. The rearrangement uses TRBV5-1 and TRBJ2-1; 10 bases agree with TRBD2. This CDR3 is built from 15 residues. The V gene's germline CDR1 is SGHRS and CDR2 YFSETQ. With V trimmed by 4 bases and J by 5 bases, 6 bases remained unmatched. The CDR3 spells CASSPSGGFNNEQFF. DNA of the CDR3: TGCGCCAGCAGCCCTAGCGGGGGCTTTAACAATGAGCAGTTCTTC.